The 28 T cell receptor beta chains in this list originate from one sample, sequenced in a study of PD-1 blockade in classical Hodgkin lymphoma. Generated by immunoSEQ multiplex PCR, the TCRdb table keeps only in-frame clones and is missing some. The repertoire holds 110,000 or so clones, with 70% to 90% as singletons. Each of the patients experienced relapse following autologous stem cell transplantation, and their brentuximab vedotin exposure differed. Sequenced material: peripheral blood mononuclear cells (PBMCs), taken before the second cycle of nivolumab. The receptors shown here come from a human donor with classical Hodgkin lymphoma.

The chain uses TRBV19 and TRBJ2-2, with 7 bases identical to TRBD1. CDR3 size: 17 residues. From germline, CDR1 is LNHDA and CDR2 SQIVND (reference sequence). After removal of 2 bases from V and 5 bases from J, the junction contained 11 bases not matched to a gene. CDR3 nucleotides: TGTGCCAGTAGTATATACCCCAGACAGGGAGTGACCGGGGAGCTGTTTTTT. Protein sequence: CASSIYPRQGVTGELFF.

Points on this clone: This sample also contains other DNA sequences that code for the same CDR3. This chain connects TRBV7-9 to TRBJ2-7; D gene uncertain. Trimming took off 1 base at V and 2 bases at J, with 12 bases between the two ends. The CDR3 covers 15 residues. CDR1 and CDR2 (germline): SEHNR, FQNEAQ (reference sequence). The CDR3 protein is CASSLDPSLTYEQYF. CDR3 nucleotides: TGTGCCAGCAGCTTAGATCCGTCCTTAACCTACGAGCAGTACTTC.

The chain is built from TRBV5-1 and TRBJ1-1; D is unclear. The CDR3 consists of 13 residues. V was shortened by 2 bases and J by 1 base, with 6 bases between the two germline ends. In germline, CDR1 is SGHRS, CDR2 YFSETQ. The CDR3 coding sequence is TGCGCCAGCAGCTTTCGCCGGAACACTGAAGCTTTCTTT. Protein product: CASSFRRNTEAFF.

The chain is built from TRBV6-5 and TRBJ1-1; D remains unclear. This CDR3 is built from 13 residues. V dropped 6 bases and J dropped 0 bases, with 8 bases sitting between them. CDR1 is MNHEY and CDR2 is SVGAGI in the germline V gene. The CDR3 region is CASSRLMNTEAFF. The CDR3 bases are TGTGCCAGCAGCCGACTGATGAACACTGAAGCTTTCTTT.

The chain recombines TRBV5-4 with TRBJ2-5, with 10 nucleotides matching TRBD2. Germline-derived CDR1 and CDR2 are SGHNT and YYREEE (reference sequence). With 0 bases clipped from V and 1 base from J, the junction kept 0 bases outside the gene matches. The CDR3 spans 15 residues. The CDR3 loop reads CASSLGLAGQETQYF. The CDR3 bases are TGTGCCAGCAGCTTGGGACTAGCGGGCCAAGAGACCCAGTACTTC.

The rearrangement joins TRBV30 to TRBJ2-3; D is perhaps TRBD1 (6 bases). Trimming removed 3 bases from V and 4 bases from J, with 23 bases in between. The CDR3 loop spans 17 amino acids. CDR1 is GTSNPN, CDR2 SVGIG, per germline (reference sequence). The DNA for the CDR3 is TGTGCCTGGAGCCTACCGGGACACCCAGGAGGTCCAGATACGCAGTATTTT. It specifies CAWSLPGHPGGPDTQYF.

The rearrangement joins TRBV29-1 to TRBJ2-3, with D possibly being TRBD1 (6 bases). V dropped 8 bases and J dropped 6 bases, with 21 bases sitting between them. This CDR3 region has 14 residues. Germline V gene data show CDR1 as SQVTM and CDR2 as ANQGSEA. In DNA form, the CDR3 reads TGCAGCCTCGCAAGGGGGTACGGCATGGATACGCAGTATTTT. It translates to CSLARGYGMDTQYF.

The V gene is TRBV4-2, the J gene TRBJ1-5; 7 positions agree with TRBD1. This CDR3 comprises 16 residues. V trimming: 0 bases; J trimming: 4 bases; junction bases outside the gene matches: 6. Germline V gives CDR1 LGHNA, CDR2 YNFKEQ. The CDR3 reads CASSQDKGQINQPQHF. DNA for the CDR3: TGTGCCAGCAGCCAAGATAAGGGACAGATTAATCAGCCCCAGCATTTT.

The rearrangement uses TRBV5-4 and TRBJ2-2; 14 nucleotides align to TRBD2. The length of the CDR3 is 17 residues. J gave up 2 bases and V 3 bases, and 3 bases lay outside the gene matches. Germline V lookup: CDR1 SGHNT, CDR2 YYREEE (reference sequence). The CDR3 region is CASSSGLAGVNTGELFF. The CDR3 bases are TGTGCCAGCAGCTCGGGACTAGCGGGAGTAAACACCGGGGAGCTGTTTTTT.

The chain uses TRBV11-2 and TRBJ2-7; a possible D gene is TRBD2 (5 bases). The CDR3 runs to 14 residues. The germline CDR1 and CDR2 sequences are SGHAT and FQNNGV. The germline V and J ends were trimmed by 5 bases and 4 bases, with 15 bases remaining between them. DNA for the CDR3: TGTGCCAGCAGCCTCCTGGAGGTTCCTTACGAGCAGTACTTC. Translating it yields CASSLLEVPYEQYF.

This clone has a handful of counts. The genes are TRBV18 and TRBJ1-5; 7 nucleotides line up with TRBD1. Germline values: CDR1 KGHSH, CDR2 LQKENI. This CDR3 spans 15 amino acids. V was pared by 3 bases and J by 4 bases, with 6 bases of the junction left unmatched. The CDR3 region has the DNA TGTGCCAGCTCACCCCTTGACAGGGAGAATCAGCCCCAGCATTTT. This sequence encodes CASSPLDRENQPQHF.

The J gene is TRBJ1-1, the V gene TRBV28; D unclear. V dropped 1 base and J dropped 4 bases, with 7 bases sitting between them. Germline CDR1 MDHEN, CDR2 SYDVKM. The CDR3 extends over 13 amino acids. DNA for the CDR3: TGTGCCAGCAGTTTATTTGGGTGCACTGAAGCTTTCTTT. The encoded protein is CASSLFGCTEAFF.

This chain connects TRBV19 to TRBJ2-5; a possible D gene is TRBD2 (5 bases). Germline V CDR1 and CDR2: LNHDA, SQIVND (reference sequence). This CDR3 contains 12 residues. The V end lost 5 bases, the J end lost 6 bases, and 10 bases lay between the germline ends. CDR3 DNA sequence: TGTGCCAGTAGTGGAGGCGTGAAGACCCAGTACTTC. Protein: CASSGGVKTQYF.

V and J are TRBV19 and TRBJ2-2, with 8 bases matching TRBD1. Looked up from germline, CDR1 is LNHDA and CDR2 is SQIVND (reference sequence). This CDR3 has 16 residues. This CDR3 reads CVVPGQAKSNTGELFF. The CDR3 coding sequence is TGTGTCGTTCCGGGACAGGCAAAATCAAACACCGGGGAGCTGTTTTTT.

The V gene is TRBV21-1, the J gene TRBJ1-2. TRBV21-1 is designated a pseudogene. The CDR3 is made up of 13 amino acids. This chain's CDR3 is CASRPSASSGYTF. CDR3 coding DNA: TGTGCCAGCAGACCCTCGGCGTCCTCGGGCTACACCTTC.

This chain links TRBV7-6 with TRBJ2-5; D possibly corresponds to TRBD2 (5 bases). V was pared by 3 bases and J by 4 bases, with 30 bases between. Germline CDR1 reads SGHVS; CDR2 reads FNYEAQ. This CDR3 comprises 20 residues. The chain's CDR3 is CASSFERYDPAPPGRETQYF. DNA of the CDR3: TGTGCCAGCAGCTTCGAAAGATATGACCCAGCCCCCCCTGGGAGAGAGACCCAGTACTTC.

The gene calls are TRBV11-2 and TRBJ2-1; 10 positions agree with TRBD2. The CDR3 consists of 16 residues. Germline V gene data show CDR1 as SGHAT and CDR2 as FQNNGV. V lost 0 bases, J lost 6 bases, and 5 bases stayed unmatched. CDR3 sequence (DNA): TGTGCCAGCAGCTTAGATGTACTAGCGGGGATCAATGAGCAGTTCTTC. Its translation: CASSLDVLAGINEQFF.

CDR3 in DNA: TGTGCCAGCAGCGCCGGGACTCAAGATACGCAGTATTTT. Translating gives CASSAGTQDTQYF. This chain joins TRBV9 and TRBJ2-3; possibly TRBD2 for D (6 bases). Germline V lookup: CDR1 SGDLS, CDR2 YYNGEE. The CDR3 length is 13 residues. V dropped 3 bases and J dropped 5 bases, with 10 bases sitting between them. Using reference TRBV9 and TRBJ2-3 for the parts outside the CDR3, the full variable domain is DSGVTQTPKHLITATGQRVTLRCSPRSGDLSVYWYQQSLDQGLQFLIQYYNGEERAKGNILERFSAQQFPDLHSELNLSSLELGDSALYFCASSAGTQDTQYFGPGTRLTVL.

The chain uses TRBV5-1 and TRBJ2-7; 7 bases are a match to TRBD2. With V trimmed by 4 bases and J by 2 bases, 12 bases remained unmatched. CDR1 is SGHRS and CDR2 is YFSETQ in the germline V gene. The CDR3 is 16 residues long. This chain's CDR3 is CASSDISGTSPYEQYF. The CDR3 nucleotides are TGCGCCAGCAGCGACATAAGCGGGACGTCCCCCTACGAGCAGTACTTC.

The chain is built from TRBV6-6 and TRBJ1-2, with D maybe TRBD1 (5 bases). The germline CDR1 and CDR2 sequences are MNHNY and SVGAGI (reference sequence). Trimming took off 7 bases at V and 8 bases at J, with 17 bases between the two ends. The CDR3 is made up of 13 amino acids. CDR3 DNA: TGTGCCAGCAAGACGACCGGGGGACTCGGCTACACCTTC. It encodes CASKTTGGLGYTF.

The chain recombines TRBV10-3 with TRBJ1-1; a weak D match, TRBD1 (5 bases). The CDR3 runs 13 residues. V dropped 8 bases and J dropped 5 bases, with 15 bases sitting between them. Germline values: CDR1 ENHRY, CDR2 SYGVKD. This CDR3 is CAIRQGVQTEAFF. CDR3 coding DNA: TGTGCCATCCGGCAGGGCGTTCAAACTGAAGCTTTCTTT.

The rearrangement uses TRBV6-5 and TRBJ2-7; D gene unclear. The V gene lost 6 bases and the J gene lost 2 bases, with 14 bases spanning the gap. Germline loops: CDR1 MNHEY, CDR2 SVGAGI. The CDR3 is 14 amino acids. The CDR3 reads CASRQRGETYEQYF. The CDR3 DNA sequence: TGTGCCAGCAGACAGCGAGGAGAGACCTACGAGCAGTACTTC.

This chain joins TRBV29-1 and TRBJ1-2, with 12 bases identical to TRBD1. V was clipped by 0 bases and J by 4 bases; unmatched bases: 9. Germline CDR1 SQVTM, CDR2 ANQGSEA. This CDR3 is built from 17 residues. The CDR3 loop reads CSVEEPGQGALGYGYTF. The CDR3 region has the DNA TGCAGCGTTGAAGAACCGGGACAGGGGGCGTTAGGCTATGGCTACACCTTC. The full variable domain, rest sourced from reference TRBV29-1 and TRBJ1-2, is SAVISQKPSRDICQRGTSLTIQCQVDSQVTMMFWYRQQPGQSLTLIATANQGSEATYESGFVIDKFPISRPNLTFSTLTVSNMSPEDSSIYLCSVEEPGQGALGYGYTFGSGTRLTVV.

The rearrangement joins TRBV5-1 to TRBJ1-4; D is unresolved. CDR1 and CDR2 from the germline V gene are SGHRS and YFSETQ. Trimming took off 0 bases at V and 6 bases at J, with 9 bases between the two ends. CDR3 size: 14 residues. The CDR3 DNA is TGCGCCAGCAGCTTGGATGTAGGCGATGAAAAACTGTTTTTT. It translates to CASSLDVGDEKLFF. Based on the CDR3 plus reference TRBV5-1 and TRBJ1-4, the full variable domain is KAGVTQTPRYLIKTRGQQVTLSCSPISGHRSVSWYQQTPGQGLQFLFEYFSETQRNKGNFPGRFSGRQFSNSRSEMNVSTLELGDSALYLCASSLDVGDEKLFFGSGTQLSVL.

The chain carries TRBV10-1 and TRBJ2-7; D unclear. Germline V gene lookup returns CDR1 WNHNN and CDR2 SYGVQD (reference sequence). The germline V and J ends were trimmed by 4 bases and 0 bases, with 10 bases remaining between them. This CDR3 region has 14 residues. CDR3 region: CASSVTSSSYEQYF. In DNA, the CDR3 is TGCGCCAGCAGTGTGACATCCAGCTCCTACGAGCAGTACTTC.

The chain combines TRBV19 with TRBJ2-2, with 8 bases that match TRBD1. Losses at the gene ends were 7 bases for V and 5 bases for J; bases not matched to a gene: 6. The CDR3 contains 14 residues. Germline-derived CDR1 and CDR2 are LNHDA and SQIVND (reference sequence). For the CDR3, the DNA is TGTGCCAGTATACGGGGACAGGAGACCGGGGAGCTGTTTTTT. Residues: CASIRGQETGELFF.

V is TRBV5-5 and J is TRBJ2-7; 7 bases fit TRBD1. The ends lost 4 bases at V and 6 bases at J; junction bases unmatched: 7. Germline V gene sequence: CDR1 SGHKS, CDR2 YYEKEE (reference sequence). CDR3 length equals 13 residues. CDR3 sequence (DNA): TGTGCCAGCAGCCCTGACAGGGCCCGCGAGCAGTACTTC. It codes for CASSPDRAREQYF.

V gene TRBV10-2 combines with J gene TRBJ2-7; D possibly uses TRBD1 or TRBD2 (5 bases each). CDR1 is WSHSY and CDR2 is SAAADI in the germline V gene. With 3 bases removed from V and 4 bases from J, the gap between germline ends came to 7 bases. This CDR3 region has 12 residues. Written as DNA, the CDR3 is TGCGCCAGCAGTGATGAGGGGTACGAGCAGTACTTC. Translated, it gives CASSDEGYEQYF.